The subject of this entry is one TCR beta chain. The authors sequenced TCR beta from blood CD8+ and CD4+ T cells. This entry comes from a study of CD8 T cells in Susac syndrome. With random hexamers, reverse transcription was performed on 0.5 to 1 ug of RNA. Each CDR3 protein gets one entry after TCRdb re-called the immunoSEQ multiplex PCR reads with MiXCR. The repertoire holds about 430,000 distinct CDR3 sequences, with approximately 85% as singletons. The CDR3 runs 16 residues. Germline CDR1 MGHRA, CDR2 YSYEKL. V shed 0 bases and J 3 bases; nucleotides not matched to a gene: 7. This rearrangement joins TRBV4-1 to TRBJ2-7; 8 bases fit TRBD1. The sample consisted of CD8+ T cells from PBMCs. The receptor's source is a human donor with multiple sclerosis. CDR3 in amino acids: CASSQDAGTGVYEQYF. Written as DNA, the CDR3 is TGCGCCAGCAGCCAAGATGCCGGGACAGGAGTCTACGAGCAGTACTTC.